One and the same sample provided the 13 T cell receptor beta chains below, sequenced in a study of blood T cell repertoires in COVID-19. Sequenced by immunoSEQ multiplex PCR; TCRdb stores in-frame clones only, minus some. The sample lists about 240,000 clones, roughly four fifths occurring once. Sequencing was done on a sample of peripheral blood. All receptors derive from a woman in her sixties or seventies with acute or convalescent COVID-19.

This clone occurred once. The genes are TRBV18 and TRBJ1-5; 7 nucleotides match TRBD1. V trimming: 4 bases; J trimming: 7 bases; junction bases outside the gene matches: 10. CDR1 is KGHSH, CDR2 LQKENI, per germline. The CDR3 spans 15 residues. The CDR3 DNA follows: TGTGCCAGCTCACAGCTACAGGGGACGAACCAGCCCCAGCATTTT. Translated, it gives CASSQLQGTNQPQHF.

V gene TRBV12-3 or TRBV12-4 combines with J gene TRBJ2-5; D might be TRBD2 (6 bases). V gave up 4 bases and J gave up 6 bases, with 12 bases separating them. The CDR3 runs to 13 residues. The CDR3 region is CASSSRGRKTQYF. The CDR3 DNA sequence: TGTGCCAGCAGTTCAAGAGGGAGGAAGACCCAGTACTTC.

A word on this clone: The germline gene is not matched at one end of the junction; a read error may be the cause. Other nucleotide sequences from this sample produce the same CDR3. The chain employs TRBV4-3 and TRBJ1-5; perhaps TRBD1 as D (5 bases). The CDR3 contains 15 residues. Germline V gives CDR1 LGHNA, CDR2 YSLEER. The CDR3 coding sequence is TGCGCCAGCAGCCAAGAGGGCACGGGGGATCAACCCCAGCATTTT. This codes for CASSQEGTGDQPQHF.

The CDR3 DNA reads TGTGCCAATTCGGGACTAGGGGAATCAGATACGCAGTATTTT. This translates into CANSGLGESDTQYF. The rearrangement links TRBV6-5 to TRBJ2-3; 8 nucleotides agree with TRBD2. This CDR3 comprises 14 residues. From germline, CDR1 is MNHEY and CDR2 SVGAGI. V lost 10 bases, J lost 4 bases, and 10 bases stayed unmatched.

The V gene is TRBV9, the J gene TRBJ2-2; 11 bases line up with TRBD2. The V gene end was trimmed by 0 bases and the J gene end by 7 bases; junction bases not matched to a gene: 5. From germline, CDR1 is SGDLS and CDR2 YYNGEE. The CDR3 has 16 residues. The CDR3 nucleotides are TGTGCCAGCAGCGTAGGTAGCGGGGGGGCGAACGGGGAGCTGTTTTTT. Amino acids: CASSVGSGGANGELFF.

The CDR3: CASRRGGNTGELFF. In DNA, the CDR3 is TGTGCCAGCAGGCGGGGGGGTAACACCGGGGAGCTGTTTTTT. V and J are TRBV6-5 and TRBJ2-2; 9 bases are a match to TRBD2. The CDR3 is made up of 14 amino acids. Germline V gene data show CDR1 as MNHEY and CDR2 as SVGAGI. Germline trimming cut 6 bases from V and 2 bases from J; bases unmatched to any gene: 1.

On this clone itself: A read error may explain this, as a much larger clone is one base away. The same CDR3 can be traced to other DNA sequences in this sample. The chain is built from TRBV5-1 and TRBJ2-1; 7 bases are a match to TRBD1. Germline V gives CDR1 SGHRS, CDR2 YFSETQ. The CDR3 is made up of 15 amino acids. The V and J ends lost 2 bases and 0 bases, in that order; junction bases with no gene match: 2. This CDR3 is CASSLQGSSYNEQFF. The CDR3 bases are TGCGCCAGCAGCTTACAGGGGAGCTCCTACAATGAGCAGTTCTTC.

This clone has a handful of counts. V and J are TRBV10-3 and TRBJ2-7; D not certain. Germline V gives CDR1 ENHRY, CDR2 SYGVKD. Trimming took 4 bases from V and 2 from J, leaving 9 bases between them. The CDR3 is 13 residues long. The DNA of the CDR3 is TGTGCCATCAGTGCCGACGGAGCCTACGAGCAGTACTTC. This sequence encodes CAISADGAYEQYF.

CDR3 sequence (DNA): TGTGCCAGCAGCTCAAACGGGGGGGGCGGACCGAACACTGAAGCTTTCTTT. Translation: CASSSNGGGGPNTEAFF. The chain has TRBV5-4 and TRBJ1-1; tentative D call: TRBD1 (6 bases). This CDR3 region has 17 residues. The germline V and J ends were trimmed by 3 bases and 1 base, with 19 bases remaining between them. Per the germline V gene, CDR1 is SGHNT and CDR2 is YYREEE (reference sequence).

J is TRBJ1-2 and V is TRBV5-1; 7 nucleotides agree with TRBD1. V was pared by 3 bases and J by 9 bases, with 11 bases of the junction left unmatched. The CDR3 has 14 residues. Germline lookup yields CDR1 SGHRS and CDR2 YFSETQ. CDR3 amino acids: CASSYRTTGESYTF. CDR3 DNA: TGCGCCAGCAGCTATCGGACAACAGGGGAGAGCTACACCTTC. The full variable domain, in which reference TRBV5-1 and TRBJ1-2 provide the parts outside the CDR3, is KAGVTQTPRYLIKTRGQQVTLSCSPISGHRSVSWYQQTPGQGLQFLFEYFSETQRNKGNFPGRFSGRQFSNSRSEMNVSTLELGDSALYLCASSYRTTGESYTFGSGTRLTVV.

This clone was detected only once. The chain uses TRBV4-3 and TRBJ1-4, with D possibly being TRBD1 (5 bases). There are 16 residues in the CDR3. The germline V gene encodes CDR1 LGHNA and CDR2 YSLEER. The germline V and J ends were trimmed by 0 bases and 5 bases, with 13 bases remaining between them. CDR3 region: CASSQDAGLLNEKLFF. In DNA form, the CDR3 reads TGCGCCAGCAGCCAAGATGCGGGACTCTTAAATGAAAAACTGTTTTTT.

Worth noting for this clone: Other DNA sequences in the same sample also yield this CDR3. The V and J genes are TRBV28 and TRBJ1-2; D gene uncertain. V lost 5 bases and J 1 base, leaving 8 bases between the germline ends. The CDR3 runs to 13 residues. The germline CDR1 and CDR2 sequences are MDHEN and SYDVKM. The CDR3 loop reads CASSPGVNYGYTF. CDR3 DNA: TGTGCCAGCAGTCCGGGAGTTAACTATGGCTACACCTTC.

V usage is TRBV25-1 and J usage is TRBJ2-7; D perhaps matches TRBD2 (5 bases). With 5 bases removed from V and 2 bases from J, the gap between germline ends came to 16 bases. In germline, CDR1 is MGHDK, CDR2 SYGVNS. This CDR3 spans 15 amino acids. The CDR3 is CASSRLRAGPYEQYF. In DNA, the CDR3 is TGTGCCAGCAGTCGGCTGAGGGCGGGCCCCTACGAGCAGTACTTC.